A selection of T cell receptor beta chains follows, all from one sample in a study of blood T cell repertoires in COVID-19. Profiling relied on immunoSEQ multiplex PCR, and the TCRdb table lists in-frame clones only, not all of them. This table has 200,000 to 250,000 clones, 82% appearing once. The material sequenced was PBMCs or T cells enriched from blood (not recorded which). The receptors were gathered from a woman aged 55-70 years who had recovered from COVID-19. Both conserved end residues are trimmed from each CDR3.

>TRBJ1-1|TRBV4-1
ASAYAGSLNTEAF
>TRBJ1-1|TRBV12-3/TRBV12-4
ASTDALWSF
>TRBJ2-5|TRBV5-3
ARTVGGETQY
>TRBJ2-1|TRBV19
ASSVLAYNEQF
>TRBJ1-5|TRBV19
ASSIIQGTQPQH
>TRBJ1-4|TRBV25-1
ASSESGTGDEKLF
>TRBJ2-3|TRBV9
ASSTGGGWADTQY
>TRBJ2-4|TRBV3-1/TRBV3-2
ASSHSVPLAKNIQY
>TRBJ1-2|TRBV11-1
ASSLEGATNYGYT
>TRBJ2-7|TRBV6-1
ASSELNGGIYEQY
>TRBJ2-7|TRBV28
ASSLYEETYEQY
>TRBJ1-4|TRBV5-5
ASSLGTGTNEKLF
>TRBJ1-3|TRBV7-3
ASSLSGGSSGNTIY
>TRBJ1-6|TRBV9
ASSVGGSTSSYNSPLH
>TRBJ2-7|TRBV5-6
ASSRGTSAYEQY
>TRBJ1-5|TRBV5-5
ASSLNTGTATQPQH
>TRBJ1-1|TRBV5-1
ASSPTGGKTEAF
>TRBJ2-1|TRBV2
ASSRDRADNEQF
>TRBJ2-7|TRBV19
ASSTRLAGGSYEQY
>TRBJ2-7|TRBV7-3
ASSLTGTGSYEQY
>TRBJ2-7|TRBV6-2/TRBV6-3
ASSPGQNYEQY
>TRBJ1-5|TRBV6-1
ASSEAPGSTQPQH